This T cell receptor (beta chain) is from a study of T cell changes during pregnancy in multiple sclerosis. The V gene lost 2 bases and the J gene lost 5 bases, with 10 bases spanning the gap. The V gene's germline CDR1 is MNHEY and CDR2 SVGAGI. This CDR3 has 14 amino acids. Using immunoSEQ multiplex PCR, the repertoire was profiled, and TCRdb retains in-frame clones only, with some absent. The table shows approximately 100,000 clones, with less than 95% occurring only once. The clonotype comes from a female donor with multiple sclerosis, enrolled in a pregnancy study. The V gene is TRBV6-5, the J gene TRBJ2-1; unclear D gene. The material sequenced was peripheral blood, taken before pregnancy. The DNA for the CDR3 is TGTGCCAGCAGTTACACGGCGGCGAACAATGAGCAGTTCTTC. Its protein is CASSYTAANNEQFF.